The present entry profiles one T cell receptor (beta chain) with its context. What it binds is not known. The read is 3 residues too short to cover the CDR3 end, so that end is filled in from the germline J gene. The data were obtained in a study of T cells in women clearing cervical HPV infection. At the level of the study: Cases: HPV16-related CIN3 or worse on histology, 2 invasive cancers. Controls gave blood once infection was undetectable; cases at lesion identification. Points from the study as a whole: Richness differences could reflect unmeasured T-cell content per sample.

Germline lookup yields CDR1 SNHLY and CDR2 FYNNEI. The CDR3 contains 14 residues. Trimming cost V 6 bases and J 3 bases; bases outside gene matches: 6. All donors had a single incident cervical HPV16 infection, not prevalent. TCRdb keeps only in-frame clones here, not all; method: immunoSEQ multiplex PCR. This sample carries tens of thousands of clones, with about a sixth going to the ten biggest clones. The sequence was collected from a woman aged 18 to 75 with a cervical HPV16 infection that either progressed to CIN3+ or cleared (not recorded which). Sequences were obtained from blood buffy coat. The chain uses TRBV2 and TRBJ1-2; 8 bases line up with TRBD1. CDR3 loop: CASSDTGGDYGYTF. The covered CDR3 bases are TGTGCCAGCAGCGATACAGGGGGGGACTATGGC.